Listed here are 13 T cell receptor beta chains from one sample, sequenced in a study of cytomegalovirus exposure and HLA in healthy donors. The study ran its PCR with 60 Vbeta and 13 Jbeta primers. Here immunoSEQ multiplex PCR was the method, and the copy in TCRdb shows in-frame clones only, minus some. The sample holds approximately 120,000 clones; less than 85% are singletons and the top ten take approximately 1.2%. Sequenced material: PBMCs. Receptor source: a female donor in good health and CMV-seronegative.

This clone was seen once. Here the CDR3 DNA reads TGCAGCGTTGCAGGGCTCCGCTATGGCTACACCTTC. Encoded protein: CSVAGLRYGYTF. The rearrangement joins TRBV29-1 to TRBJ1-2, with D perhaps matching TRBD1 (5 bases). This CDR3 spans 12 amino acids. Per germline, CDR1 SQVTM and CDR2 ANQGSEA. Trimming shortened V by 4 bases and J by 4 bases, and 10 bases separated the two germline ends.

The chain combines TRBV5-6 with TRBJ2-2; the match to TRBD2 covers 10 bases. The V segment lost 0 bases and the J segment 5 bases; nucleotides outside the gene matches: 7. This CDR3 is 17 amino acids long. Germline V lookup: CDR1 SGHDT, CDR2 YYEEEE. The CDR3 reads CASSLVASGSWTGELFF. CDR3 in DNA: TGTGCCAGCAGCTTGGTGGCTAGCGGGAGTTGGACCGGGGAGCTGTTTTTT.

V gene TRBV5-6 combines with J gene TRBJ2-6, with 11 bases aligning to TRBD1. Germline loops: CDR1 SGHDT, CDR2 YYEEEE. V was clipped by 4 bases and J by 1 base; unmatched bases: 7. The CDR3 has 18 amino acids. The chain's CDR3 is CASSQDRGHASGANVLTF. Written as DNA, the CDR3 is TGTGCCAGCAGCCAGGACAGGGGGCATGCTTCTGGGGCCAACGTCCTGACTTTC. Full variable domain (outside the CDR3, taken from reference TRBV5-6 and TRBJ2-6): DAGVTQSPTHLIKTRGQQVTLRCSPKSGHDTVSWYQQALGQGPQFIFQYYEEEERQRGNFPDRFSGHQFPNYSSELNVNALLLGDSALYLCASSQDRGHASGANVLTFGAGSRLTVL.

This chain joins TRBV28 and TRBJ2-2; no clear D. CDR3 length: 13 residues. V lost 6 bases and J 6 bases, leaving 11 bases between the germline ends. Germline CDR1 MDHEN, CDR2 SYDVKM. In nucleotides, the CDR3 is TGTGCCAGCAGCCGCGTTAACTCCGGGGAGCTGTTTTTT. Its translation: CASSRVNSGELFF.

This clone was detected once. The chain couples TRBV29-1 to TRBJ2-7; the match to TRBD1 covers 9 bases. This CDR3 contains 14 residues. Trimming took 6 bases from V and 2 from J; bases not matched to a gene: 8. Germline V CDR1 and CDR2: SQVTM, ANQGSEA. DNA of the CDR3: TGCAGCGTAGGGGACAGGGTAGGGACCTACGAGCAGTACTTC. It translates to CSVGDRVGTYEQYF.

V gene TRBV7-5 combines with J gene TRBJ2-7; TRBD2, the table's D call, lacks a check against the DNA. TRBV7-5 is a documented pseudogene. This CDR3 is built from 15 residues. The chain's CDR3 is CARSLEVGSSYEQYF. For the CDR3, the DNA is TGTGCCAGAAGCTTAGAGGTCGGGAGCTCCTACGAGCAGTACTTC.

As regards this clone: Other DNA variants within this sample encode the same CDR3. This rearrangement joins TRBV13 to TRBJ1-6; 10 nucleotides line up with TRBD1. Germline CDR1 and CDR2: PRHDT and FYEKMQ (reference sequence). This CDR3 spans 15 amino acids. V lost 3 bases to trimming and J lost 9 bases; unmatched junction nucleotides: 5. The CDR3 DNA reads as TGTGCCAGCAGCTTGGGGGACAGGGGTGGTTCACCCCTCCACTTT. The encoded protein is CASSLGDRGGSPLHF.

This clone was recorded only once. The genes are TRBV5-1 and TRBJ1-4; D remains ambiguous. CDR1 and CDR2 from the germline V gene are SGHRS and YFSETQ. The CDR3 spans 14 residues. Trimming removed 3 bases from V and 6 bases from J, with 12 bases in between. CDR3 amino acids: CASSSTVEHEKLFF. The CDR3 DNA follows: TGCGCCAGCAGCTCTACAGTTGAACATGAAAAACTGTTTTTT. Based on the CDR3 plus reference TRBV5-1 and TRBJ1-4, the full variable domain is KAGVTQTPRYLIKTRGQQVTLSCSPISGHRSVSWYQQTPGQGLQFLFEYFSETQRNKGNFPGRFSGRQFSNSRSEMNVSTLELGDSALYLCASSSTVEHEKLFFGSGTQLSVL.

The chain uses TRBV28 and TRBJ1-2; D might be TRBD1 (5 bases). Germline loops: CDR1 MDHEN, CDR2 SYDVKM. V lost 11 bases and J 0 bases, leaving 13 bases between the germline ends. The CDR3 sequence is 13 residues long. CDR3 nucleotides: TGTGCCGTCTCGCAGGGCCCTAACTATGGCTACACCTTC. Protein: CAVSQGPNYGYTF.

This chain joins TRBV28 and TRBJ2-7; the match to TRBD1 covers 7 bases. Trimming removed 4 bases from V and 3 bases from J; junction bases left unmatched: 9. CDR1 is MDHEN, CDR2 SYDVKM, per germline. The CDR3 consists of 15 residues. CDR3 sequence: CASSSTGTESYEQYF. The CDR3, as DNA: TGTGCCAGCAGTTCCACGGGGACAGAGAGCTACGAGCAGTACTTC.

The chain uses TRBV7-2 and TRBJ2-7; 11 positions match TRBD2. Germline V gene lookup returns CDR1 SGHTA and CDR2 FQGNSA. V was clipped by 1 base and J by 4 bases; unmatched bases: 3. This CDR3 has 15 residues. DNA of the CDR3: TGTGCCAGCAGCTTAGTACTAGCGGGAGAATACGAGCAGTACTTC. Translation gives CASSLVLAGEYEQYF.

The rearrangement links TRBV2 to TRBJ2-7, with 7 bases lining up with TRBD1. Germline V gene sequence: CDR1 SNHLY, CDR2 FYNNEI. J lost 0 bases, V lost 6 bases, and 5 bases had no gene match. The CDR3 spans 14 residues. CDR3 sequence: CASRDRASSYEQYF. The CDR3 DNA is TGTGCCAGCAGAGACAGGGCTAGCTCCTACGAGCAGTACTTC.

This chain's CDR3 is CASSWWTSGAQETQYF. As DNA, the CDR3 is TGTGCCAGCAGCTGGTGGACTAGCGGGGCACAAGAGACCCAGTACTTC. V is TRBV7-9 and J is TRBJ2-5, with 12 bases fitting TRBD2. Looked up from germline, CDR1 is SEHNR and CDR2 is FQNEAQ (reference sequence). V dropped 4 bases and J dropped 2; count of bases not matched to a gene: 5. This CDR3 is built from 16 residues.